The present TCR beta chain was sequenced within a study of OX40 agonist ivuxolimab in advanced cancers. About the study as a whole: Ivuxolimab, which targeted the costimulatory receptor OX40 (CD134), was an agonistic, fully human IgG2 monoclonal antibody. Intravenous ivuxolimab was administered to patients every 2 weeks at six dose levels: 0.01, 0.1, 0.3, 1.5, 3 and 10 mg/kg. Of the approximately 54 dose-escalation patients, hepatocellular carcinoma was present in approximately 20, melanoma in approximately 15, renal cell carcinoma in 9 and head and neck cancer in 9. In the dose-escalation cohort, 70% to 90% of patients were male, and the mean age was roughly 56 years with a range of about 20 to 79. Prior anti-PD-1, anti-PD-L1 or anti-CTLA-4 therapy was permitted, and checkpoint inhibitors had been received by less than 45% of dose-escalation patients. Partial responses occurred in three dose-escalation patients: two with cutaneous melanoma and one with hepatocellular carcinoma. Peripheral TCRbeta sequencing aimed to test whether ivuxolimab altered TCR sequence diversity and caused clonal T-cell expansion. The paper describes the monotherapy dose-escalation part (N of about 52 patients) of the phase I trial of ivuxolimab.

As for this clone: It has no known antigen specificity. No clone much larger than this one lies a single base away; base qualities are absent.

Study-wide findings and limitations: At doses from 0.1 to 3.0 mg/kg, clonal expansion was seen in both CD4+ and CD8+ blood T cells between baseline and week 6. Antigen specificity was not determined for the clonally expanded peripheral T cells. After ivuxolimab, CD8+ T cells had more expanded clones than CD4+ T cells on average. In the 0.1-3.0 mg/kg groups, partial responders had among the lowest normalized peripheral clonal expansion, particularly in CD8+ T cells. Low levels of normalized T-cell clonal expansion were also seen in some nonresponding patients.

Patients with autoimmune disease history or receiving systemic immunosuppression were excluded from the trial. Peripheral blood for TCR sequencing was collected from all dose cohorts at baseline, on cycle 4 day 1, and on cycle 7 day 1. The samples were drawn from a first-in-human, open-label, multicenter phase I dose-escalation trial of ivuxolimab. Adults with locally advanced or metastatic melanoma, renal cell carcinoma, hepatocellular carcinoma or head and neck squamous cell carcinoma were enrolled in the trial. Before TCR sequencing, CD4+ T cells and CD8+ T cells from peripheral blood were sorted into separate populations. For sequencing of the TCRbeta CDR3 region, genomic DNA was extracted from the sorted cells. The immunoSEQ Assay was used for sequencing of TCRbeta CDR3 regions. TCRdb obtained this table from immuneACCESS and retained in-frame rearrangements with V and J assigned. These tables miss some clones; where compared with another copy, unresolved V genes account for less than half of the shortfall, and the remainder is unexplained. For this sample there are over 30,000 clones; 65% to 80% appear just once. The ten largest clonotypes hold 8.5% to 14% of the sample.

The CDR3 runs 14 amino acids, cysteine and phenylalanine included. Solely the CDR3 DNA is kept, with 42 bases framed from the first base. The germline V gene provides CDR1 SGHAT and CDR2 FQNNGV. Cut back by 6 bases and 5 bases, the V and J ends lie 15 bases apart. The sequence was obtained from an adult with an advanced solid tumor such as melanoma, head and neck, liver or kidney cancer. Sequenced material: CD4+ or CD8+ T cells sorted from blood, taken in a trial of the OX40 agonist ivuxolimab. The sequence is built from TRBV11-2 and TRBJ2-3, with an unclear D gene assignment. The CDR3: CASRFPWTRDTQYF. The nucleotide sequence reads TGTGCCAGCAGGTTCCCCTGGACGAGAGATACGCAGTATTTT.